The 2 T cell receptor beta chains in this list originate from one sample, sequenced in a study of T cell repertoires in ileal Crohn's disease. Measured with immunoSEQ multiplex PCR; TCRdb has only the in-frame clones, and not every one. Of 6,500 to 9,000 clones listed, around three quarters are singletons. What was sequenced was ileal tissue. The receptors shown here come from an adult with Crohn's disease.

V and J are TRBV7-2 and TRBJ1-3, with D possibly being TRBD1 (6 bases). This CDR3 has 13 amino acids. Germline V gives CDR1 SGHTA, CDR2 FQGNSA. Trimming took off 1 base at V and 7 bases at J, with 8 bases between the two ends. The CDR3 is CASSLGQANTIYF. As DNA, the CDR3 is TGTGCCAGCAGCTTAGGACAGGCGAACACCATATATTTT.

This clone turned up a few times. This rearrangement joins TRBV5-5 to TRBJ1-3, with D unresolved. Germline values: CDR1 SGHKS, CDR2 YYEKEE (reference sequence). Trimming stripped 6 bases from V and 4 bases from J, with 8 bases between. This CDR3 spans 12 amino acids. CDR3 amino acids: CASTTTGNTIYF. The DNA for the CDR3 is TGTGCCAGCACTACCACCGGAAACACCATATATTTT.